This TCR beta chain was sequenced for a study of blood T cell repertoires in COVID-19. Study-level information: PBMCs, B-cell-depleted T cells, or T cells provided the cDNA or gDNA that made up the material.

Generated by immunoSEQ multiplex PCR, the TCRdb table keeps only in-frame clones and is missing some. The sample includes about 99,000 clones, over 80% seen only once; the top ten take under 2%. The length of the CDR3 is 14 residues. Germline CDR1 is SGHTA and CDR2 is FQGNSA. Germline trimming cut 5 bases from V and 4 bases from J; bases unmatched to any gene: 5. The receptor was derived from an older man with active or convalescent COVID-19. V and J are TRBV7-2 and TRBJ1-5, with 7 bases fitting TRBD1. The sequencing input was peripheral blood. For the CDR3, the DNA is TGTGCCAGCAGCAACCCAGGGGGAAATCAGCCCCAGCATTTT. Translation gives CASSNPGGNQPQHF. The full variable domain, completed using reference TRBV7-2 and TRBJ1-5, is GAGVSQSPSNKVTEKGKDVELRCDPISGHTALYWYRQSLGQGLEFLIYFQGNSAPDKSGLPSDRFSAERTGGSVSTLTIQRTQQEDSAVYLCASSNPGGNQPQHFGDGTRLSIL.